Sequencing of this T cell receptor (beta chain) was carried out in a study of T-cell memory formation after mild COVID-19. The CDR3 covers 15 residues. The V gene's germline CDR1 is SGHRS and CDR2 YFSETQ. The V gene end was trimmed by 4 bases and the J gene end by 4 bases; junction bases not matched to a gene: 4. cDNA libraries for TCR alpha and TCR beta, carrying sample barcodes and UMIs, came from 5'RACE with constant-segment primers. TCRdb re-analysed the 5' RACE reads in MiXCR, keeping a single row per CDR3 protein. The sample consists of 300,000 to 350,000 distinct CDR3 sequences, 10% to 15% of them appearing once. Study-wide points: The appearance of some responding clones in pre-infection memory suggested that cross-reactive memory joined. A second wave expanding day 15 to 37 was CD4+-biased; contracting clones were balanced.

Concerning this clonotype itself: The antigen is unknown.

This chain links TRBV5-1 with TRBJ2-3, with 12 nucleotides matching TRBD1. This TCR came from a man younger than 30 who had mild COVID-19 (a few samples of this study predate the infection). Cell type and time point are not known. The sequenced sample was PBMCs or a T cell subset sorted from them (not recorded which). The CDR3 loop reads CASSRDRGRADTQYF. CDR3 DNA sequence: TGCGCCAGCAGCCGGGACAGGGGGCGTGCAGATACGCAGTATTTT.